The rows below give T cell receptor beta chains drawn from one sample of a study of CD8 T cells in ankylosing spondylitis. TCRdb reprocessed the 5' RACE reads with MiXCR, giving one entry per CDR3 protein. The sample holds approximately 300,000 distinct CDR3 sequences, 20% seen once. The sequencing input was blood, either unsorted or a sorted T cell fraction (not recorded which). Receptor source: a male donor with ankylosing spondylitis or in good health (not recorded which). Both conserved end residues are part of each CDR3. A D gene is named only where the DNA matches it firmly. Clone size, where shown, is once, few, many, or a class for clones that have expanded.

j_call d_call clone_size v_call cdr3_aa cdr3_nt
TRBJ1-1 . . TRBV12-3/TRBV12-4 CASSPGNQNTEAFF TGTGCCAGCAGTCCCGGGAACCAGAACACTGAAGCTTTCTTT
TRBJ1-5 TRBD1 few TRBV7-9 CASSLGFGQGGNQPQHF TGTGCCAGCAGCTTAGGGTTCGGACAGGGTGGCAATCAGCCCCAGCATTTT
TRBJ1-2 . . TRBV3-1 CASSPRQGDYGYTF TGTGCCAGCAGCCCCCGGCAGGGAGACTATGGCTACACCTTC
TRBJ1-1 . . TRBV6-1 CASSEVQGEAFF TGTGCCAGCAGTGAGGTGCAGGGGGAAGCTTTCTTT
TRBJ2-5 . few TRBV21-1 CASSMSDEGLDEETQYF TGTGCCAGCAGCATGAGCGATGAGGGTCTAGATGAAGAGACCCAGTACTTC
TRBJ2-3 TRBD2 few TRBV20-1 CSAKAGGPSDTQYF TGCAGTGCTAAAGCGGGAGGGCCCTCAGATACGCAGTATTTT
TRBJ1-4 . . TRBV15 CATSSALDPLAEKLFF TGTGCCACCAGCAGCGCCCTCGACCCTCTGGCTGAAAAACTGTTTTTT
TRBJ2-1 TRBD2 . TRBV7-9 CASSLEGLVYDEQFF TGTGCCAGCAGCTTAGAAGGACTAGTATACGATGAGCAGTTCTTC
TRBJ1-1 . once TRBV20-1 CSARASRVLGAEAFF TGCAGTGCTAGAGCCAGCAGAGTGCTAGGAGCTGAAGCTTTCTTT
TRBJ1-5 . . TRBV12-3/TRBV12-4 CASSLALGGNSNQPQHF TGTGCCAGCAGTTTAGCGCTAGGGGGGAATAGCAATCAGCCCCAGCATTTT
TRBJ2-5 . few TRBV7-8 CASSPAVGTQYF TGTGCCAGCAGCCCTGCTGTCGGGACCCAGTACTTC
TRBJ2-4 . few TRBV12-3/TRBV12-4 CASTSLAGGLAKNIQYF TGTGCCAGCACCTCCTTAGCAGGGGGGCTAGCCAAAAACATTCAGTACTTC
TRBJ2-1 . . TRBV7-9 CASSLIPEQGIYNEQFF TGTGCCAGCAGCTTAATCCCCGAACAGGGCATCTACAATGAGCAGTTCTTC
TRBJ1-6 . few TRBV20-1 CSARPPTSYNSPLHF TGCAGTGCTAGACCACCGACCTCCTATAATTCACCCCTCCACTTT
TRBJ2-5 TRBD2 . TRBV5-5 CASSGTGTSETQYF TGTGCCAGCAGCGGTACCGGGACTAGCGAGACCCAGTACTTC
TRBJ1-6 . few TRBV7-9 CASSLTSSNSPLHF TGTGCCAGCAGCCTGACCTCGAGCAATTCACCCCTCCACTTT
TRBJ2-1 TRBD2 many TRBV5-1 CASSPKGSSGIDEQFF TGCGCCAGCAGCCCTAAAGGTAGTAGCGGGATCGATGAGCAGTTCTTC
TRBJ1-1 . few TRBV6-1 CASRLLGGGDRNTEAFF TGTGCCAGCAGGCTTTTAGGGGGGGGAGATCGGAACACTGAAGCTTTCTTT
TRBJ1-3 . many TRBV12-3/TRBV12-4 CASSTGRGSGNTIYF TGTGCCAGCAGCACAGGGAGAGGCTCTGGAAACACCATATATTTT
TRBJ2-1 . . TRBV7-8 CASSTRQDWDNEQFF TGTGCCAGCAGCACCCGACAGGACTGGGACAATGAGCAGTTCTTC
TRBJ2-3 . . TRBV7-7 CASISRSTDTQYF TGTGCTAGCATCTCCCGTAGCACAGATACGCAGTATTTT
TRBJ2-1 . few TRBV6-1 CASSVTPPSDFYNEQFF TGTGCCAGCAGTGTTACCCCGCCCAGCGATTTCTACAATGAGCAGTTCTTC
TRBJ2-1 TRBD2 few TRBV24-1 CATSDQSGRSNEQFF TGTGCCACCAGTGATCAGAGCGGGAGGTCCAATGAGCAGTTCTTC
TRBJ1-6 . . TRBV10-1 CASSVNRRNSPLHF TGCGCCAGCAGTGTAAACAGGCGGAATTCACCCCTCCACTTT
TRBJ1-5 . few TRBV27 CASSSLTALGQPQHF TGTGCCAGCAGTTCATTGACGGCCCTGGGACAGCCCCAGCATTTT
TRBJ1-5 . few TRBV27 CASSAGTVYSNQPQHF TGTGCCAGCAGTGCTGGGACGGTTTATAGCAATCAGCCCCAGCATTTT
TRBJ1-1 . few TRBV29-1 CSVERTGTMNTEAFF TGCAGCGTTGAGCGAACCGGGACAATGAACACTGAAGCTTTCTTT
TRBJ1-4 . . TRBV5-1 CASSTRGGATNEKLFF TGCGCCAGCAGCACCCGGGGAGGGGCAACTAATGAAAAACTGTTTTTT
TRBJ1-6 . few TRBV12-3/TRBV12-4 CATTPGVRSPLHF TGTGCCACCACCCCGGGGGTACGGTCACCCCTCCACTTT
TRBJ1-1 . few TRBV5-1 CASSLRPGNTEAFF TGCGCCAGCAGCCTCCGCCCGGGAAACACTGAAGCTTTCTTT
TRBJ1-1 . . TRBV7-6 CASSRTNVNTEAFF TGTGCCAGCAGCCGTACAAATGTGAACACTGAAGCTTTCTTT
TRBJ1-5 . . TRBV6-1 CASSRTIYQPQHF TGTGCCAGCAGCCGCACCATTTATCAGCCCCAGCATTTT
TRBJ2-5 TRBD1 many TRBV12-3/TRBV12-4 CASSPRGRETQYF TGTGCCAGCAGTCCCAGGGGGCGAGAGACCCAGTACTTC
TRBJ1-1 . few TRBV2 CASTQQGITEAFF TGTGCCAGCACCCAGCAGGGGATCACTGAAGCTTTCTTT
TRBJ2-1 TRBD1 . TRBV24-1 CATSDAGTANNEQFF TGTGCCACCAGTGATGCCGGGACAGCGAACAATGAGCAGTTCTTC
TRBJ2-5 . . TRBV7-9 CASSMTRGETQYF TGTGCCAGCAGCATGACTAGAGGGGAGACCCAGTACTTC
TRBJ1-6 . few TRBV28 CASSFTGGRSPLHF TGTGCCAGCAGTTTCACCGGGGGTAGATCACCCCTCCACTTT
TRBJ1-3 . few TRBV6-1 CASSAVFGGSGNTIYF TGTGCCAGCAGTGCCGTTTTTGGGGGGTCCGGAAACACCATATATTTT
TRBJ2-5 TRBD2 few TRBV12-3/TRBV12-4 CASSPGLAGEGETQYF TGTGCCAGCAGCCCCGGACTAGCGGGAGAAGGGGAGACCCAGTACTTC